The TCR beta chain described here comes from a study of T cell repertoires in cytomegalovirus infection. Study background: It can be stated that public TCR beta signatures indicated CMV infection as well as a matching HLA type.

Using its own MiXCR run on the reads, TCRdb lists one record per CDR3 protein. The sample records fewer than 350,000 distinct CDR3 sequences, around 9.5% being singletons. This clonotype was detected a few times. Its antigen is unknown. Study results and caveats: The ex vivo response was dominated by HLA-C-restricted CMV-specific TCR beta clonotypes.

The CDR3 has 13 residues. The germline V gene encodes CDR1 DFQATT and CDR2 SNEGSKA (reference sequence). V was trimmed by 5 bases and J by 3 bases, leaving 11 bases between them. The sample was PBMCs. The TCR was taken from a human donor in good health (CMV status not recorded). Some clones in this sample may be carry-over from other donors' samples. The rearrangement uses TRBV20-1 and TRBJ1-3; D gene uncertain. The DNA for the CDR3 is TGCAGTGCTGCAGCAAGTGTTGGAAACACCATATATTTT. Its translation: CSAAASVGNTIYF.